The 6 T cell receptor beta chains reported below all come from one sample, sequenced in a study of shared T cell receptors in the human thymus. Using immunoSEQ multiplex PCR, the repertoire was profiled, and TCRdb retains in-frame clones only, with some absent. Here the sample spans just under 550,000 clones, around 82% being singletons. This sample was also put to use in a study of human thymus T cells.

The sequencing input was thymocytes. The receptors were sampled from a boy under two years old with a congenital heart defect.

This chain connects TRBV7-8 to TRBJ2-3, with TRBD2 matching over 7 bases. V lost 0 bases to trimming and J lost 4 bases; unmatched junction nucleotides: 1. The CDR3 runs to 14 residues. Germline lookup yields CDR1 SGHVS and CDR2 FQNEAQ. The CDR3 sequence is CASSLAGGSDTQYF. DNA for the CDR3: TGTGCCAGCAGCTTAGCGGGGGGGTCAGATACGCAGTATTTT.

The DNA of the CDR3 is TGTGCCAGCACCGGGGACAGGGGGGATACGCAGTATTTT. Its translation: CASTGDRGDTQYF. The rearrangement uses TRBV27 and TRBJ2-3; TRBD1 matches 11 bases. The length of the CDR3 is 13 residues. From germline, CDR1 is MNHEY and CDR2 SMNVEV (reference sequence). V dropped 7 bases and J dropped 6; count of bases not matched to a gene: 3.

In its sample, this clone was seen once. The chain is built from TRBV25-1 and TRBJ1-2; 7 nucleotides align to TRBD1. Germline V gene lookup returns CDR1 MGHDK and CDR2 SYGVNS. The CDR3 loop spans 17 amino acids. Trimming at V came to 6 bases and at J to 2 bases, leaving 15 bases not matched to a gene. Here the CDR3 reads CASRPGTEQTKNYGYTF. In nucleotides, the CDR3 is TGTGCCAGCAGACCCGGGACAGAACAAACAAAAAACTATGGCTACACCTTC.

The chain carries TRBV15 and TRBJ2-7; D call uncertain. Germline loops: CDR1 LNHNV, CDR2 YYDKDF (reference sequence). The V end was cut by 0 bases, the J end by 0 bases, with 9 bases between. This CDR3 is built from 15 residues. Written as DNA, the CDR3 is TGTGCCACCAGCAGAGATCTCTGGAGCTCCTACGAGCAGTACTTC. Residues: CATSRDLWSSYEQYF.

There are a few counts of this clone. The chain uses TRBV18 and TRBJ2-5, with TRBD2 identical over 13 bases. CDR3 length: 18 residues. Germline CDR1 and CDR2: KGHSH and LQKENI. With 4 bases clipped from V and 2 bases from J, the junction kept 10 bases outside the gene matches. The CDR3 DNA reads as TGTGCCAGCTCACGTCCCGGGACTAGCGGGACGACGCAAGAGACCCAGTACTTC. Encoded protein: CASSRPGTSGTTQETQYF.

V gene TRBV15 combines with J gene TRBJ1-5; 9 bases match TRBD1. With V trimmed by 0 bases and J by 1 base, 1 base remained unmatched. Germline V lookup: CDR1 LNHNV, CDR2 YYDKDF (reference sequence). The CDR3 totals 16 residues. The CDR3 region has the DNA TGTGCCACCAGCAGAGAGACAGGGGGAAGCAATCAGCCCCAGCATTTT. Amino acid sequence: CATSRETGGSNQPQHF.